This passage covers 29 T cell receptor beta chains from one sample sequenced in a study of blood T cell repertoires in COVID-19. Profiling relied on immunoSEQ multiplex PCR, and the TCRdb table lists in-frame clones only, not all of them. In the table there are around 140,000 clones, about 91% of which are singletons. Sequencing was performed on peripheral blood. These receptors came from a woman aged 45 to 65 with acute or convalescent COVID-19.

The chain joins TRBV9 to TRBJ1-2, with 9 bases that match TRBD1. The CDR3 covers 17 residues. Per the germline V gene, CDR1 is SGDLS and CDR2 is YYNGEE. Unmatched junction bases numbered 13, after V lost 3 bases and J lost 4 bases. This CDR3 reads CASSGGERDRVGYGYTF. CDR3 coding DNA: TGTGCCAGCAGCGGGGGTGAGAGGGACAGGGTAGGCTATGGCTACACCTTC. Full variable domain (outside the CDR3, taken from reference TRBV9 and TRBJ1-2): DSGVTQTPKHLITATGQRVTLRCSPRSGDLSVYWYQQSLDQGLQFLIQYYNGEERAKGNILERFSAQQFPDLHSELNLSSLELGDSALYFCASSGGERDRVGYGYTFGSGTRLTVV.

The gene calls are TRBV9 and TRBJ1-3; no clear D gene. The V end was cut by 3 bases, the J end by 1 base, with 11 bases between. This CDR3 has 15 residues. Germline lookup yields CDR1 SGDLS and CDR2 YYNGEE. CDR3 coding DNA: TGTGCCAGCAGCGAAACAGATTTTTCTGGAAACACCATATATTTT. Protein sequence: CASSETDFSGNTIYF.

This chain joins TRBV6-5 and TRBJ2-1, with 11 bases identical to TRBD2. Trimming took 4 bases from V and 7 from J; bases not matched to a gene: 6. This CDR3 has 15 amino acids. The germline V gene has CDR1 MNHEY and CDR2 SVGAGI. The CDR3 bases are TGTGCCAGCAGTTTGGGACTAGCGGAGGGAAATGAGCAGTTCTTC. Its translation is CASSLGLAEGNEQFF.

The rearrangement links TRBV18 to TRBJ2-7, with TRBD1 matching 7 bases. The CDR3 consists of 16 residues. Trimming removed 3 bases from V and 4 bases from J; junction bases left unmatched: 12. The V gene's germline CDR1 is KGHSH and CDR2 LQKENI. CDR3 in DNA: TGTGCCAGCTCACCGTCCACAGGGGCTTCTATGTACGAGCAGTACTTC. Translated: CASSPSTGASMYEQYF.

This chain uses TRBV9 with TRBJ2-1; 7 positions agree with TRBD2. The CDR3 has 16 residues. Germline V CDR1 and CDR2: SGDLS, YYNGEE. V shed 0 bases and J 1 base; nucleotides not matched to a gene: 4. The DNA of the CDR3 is TGTGCCAGCAGCGTAGGCGGGAGTGGATCCTACAATGAGCAGTTCTTC. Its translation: CASSVGGSGSYNEQFF.

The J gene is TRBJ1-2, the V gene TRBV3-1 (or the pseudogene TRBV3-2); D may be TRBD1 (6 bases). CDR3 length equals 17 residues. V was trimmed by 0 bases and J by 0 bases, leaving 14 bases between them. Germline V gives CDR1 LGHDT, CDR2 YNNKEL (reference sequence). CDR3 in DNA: TGTGCCAGCAGCCAAGATCCAGGGACAATTGCTAACTATGGCTACACCTTC. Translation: CASSQDPGTIANYGYTF.

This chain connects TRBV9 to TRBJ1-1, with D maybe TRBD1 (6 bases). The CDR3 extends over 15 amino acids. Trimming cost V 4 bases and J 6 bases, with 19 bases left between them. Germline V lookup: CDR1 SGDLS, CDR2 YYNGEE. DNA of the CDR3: TGTGCCAGCAGCCCCGGGCAGGGGTTTAGGGCTGAAGCTTTCTTT. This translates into CASSPGQGFRAEAFF.

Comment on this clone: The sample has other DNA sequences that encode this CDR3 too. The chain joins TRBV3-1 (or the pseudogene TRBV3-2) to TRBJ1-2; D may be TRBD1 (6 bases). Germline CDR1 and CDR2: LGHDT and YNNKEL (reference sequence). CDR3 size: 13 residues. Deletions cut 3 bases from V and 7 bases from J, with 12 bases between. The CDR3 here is CASSQEPRGGYTF. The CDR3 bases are TGTGCCAGCAGCCAGGAACCCAGGGGTGGCTACACCTTC.

Written as DNA, the CDR3 is TGTGCCAGTAGCCTTGGGGGGGGTGAGCAGTACTTC. This translates into CASSLGGGEQYF. V and J are TRBV19 and TRBJ2-7, with TRBD2 identical over 7 bases. Germline V gives CDR1 LNHDA, CDR2 SQIVND (reference sequence). The CDR3 is 12 residues long. The junction had 6 bases not matched to a gene; V was cut back by 6 bases and J by 7 bases.

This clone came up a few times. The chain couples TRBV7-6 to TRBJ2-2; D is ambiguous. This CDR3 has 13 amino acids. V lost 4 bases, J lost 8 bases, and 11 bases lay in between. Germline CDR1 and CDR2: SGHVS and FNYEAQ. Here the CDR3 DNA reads TGTGCCAGCAGCTCGAGACTGGAAGGGGAGCTGTTTTTT. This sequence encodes CASSSRLEGELFF.

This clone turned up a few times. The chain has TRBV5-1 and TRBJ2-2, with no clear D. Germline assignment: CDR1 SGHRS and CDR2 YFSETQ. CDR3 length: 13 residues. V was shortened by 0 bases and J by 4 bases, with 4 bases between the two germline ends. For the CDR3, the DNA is TGCGCCAGCAGCTTGGACAGCACCGGGGAGCTGTTTTTT. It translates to CASSLDSTGELFF.

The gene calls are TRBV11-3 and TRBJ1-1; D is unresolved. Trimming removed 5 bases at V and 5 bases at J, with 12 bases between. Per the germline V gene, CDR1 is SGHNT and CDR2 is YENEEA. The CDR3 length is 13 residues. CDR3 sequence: CASSRLMGTEAFF. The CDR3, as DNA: TGTGCCAGCAGCAGACTAATGGGGACTGAAGCTTTCTTT.

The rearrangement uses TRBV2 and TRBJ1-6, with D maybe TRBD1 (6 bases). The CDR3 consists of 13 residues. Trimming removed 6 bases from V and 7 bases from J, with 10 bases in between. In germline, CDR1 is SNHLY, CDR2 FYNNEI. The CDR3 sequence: CASSQGPNSPLHF. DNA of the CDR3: TGTGCCAGCAGCCAGGGGCCAAATTCACCCCTCCACTTT.

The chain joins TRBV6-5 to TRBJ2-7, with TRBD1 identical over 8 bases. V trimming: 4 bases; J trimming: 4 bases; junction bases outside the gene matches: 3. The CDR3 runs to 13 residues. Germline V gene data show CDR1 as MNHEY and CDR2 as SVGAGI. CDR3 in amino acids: CASSLGQDYEQYF. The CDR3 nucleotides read TGTGCCAGCAGTTTGGGACAGGATTACGAGCAGTACTTC.

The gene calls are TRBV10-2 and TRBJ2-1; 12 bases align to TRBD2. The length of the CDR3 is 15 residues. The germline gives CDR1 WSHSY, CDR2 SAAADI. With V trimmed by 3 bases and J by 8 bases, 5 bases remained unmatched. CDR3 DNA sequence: TGCGCCAGCAGTGATAGGACTAGCGGGACTCATGAGCAGTTCTTC. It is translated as CASSDRTSGTHEQFF.

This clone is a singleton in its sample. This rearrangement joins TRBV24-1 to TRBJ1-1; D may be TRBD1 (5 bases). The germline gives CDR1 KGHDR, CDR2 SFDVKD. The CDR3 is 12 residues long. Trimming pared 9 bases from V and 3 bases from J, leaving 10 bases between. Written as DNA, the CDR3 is TGTGCCACCGCTGCGGGGGACACTGAAGCTTTCTTT. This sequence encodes CATAAGDTEAFF.

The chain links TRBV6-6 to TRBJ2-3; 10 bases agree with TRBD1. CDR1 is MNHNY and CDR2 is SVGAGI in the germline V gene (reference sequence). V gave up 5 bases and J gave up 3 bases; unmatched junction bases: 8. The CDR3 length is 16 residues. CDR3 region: CASSRGDRGLTDTQYF. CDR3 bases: TGTGCCAGCAGTCGAGGGGACAGGGGTCTGACAGATACGCAGTATTTT.

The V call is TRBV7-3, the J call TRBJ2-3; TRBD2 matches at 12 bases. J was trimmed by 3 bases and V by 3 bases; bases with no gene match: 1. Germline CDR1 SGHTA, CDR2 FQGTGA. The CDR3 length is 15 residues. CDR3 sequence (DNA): TGTGCCAGCAGCTTGACTAGCGGGAGAACAGATACGCAGTATTTT. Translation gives CASSLTSGRTDTQYF.

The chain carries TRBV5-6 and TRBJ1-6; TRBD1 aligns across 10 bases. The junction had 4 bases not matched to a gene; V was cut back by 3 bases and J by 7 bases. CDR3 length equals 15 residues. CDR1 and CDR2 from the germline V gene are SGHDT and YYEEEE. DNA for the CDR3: TGTGCCAGCAGCTGGGACAGGGGAGGCAATTCACCCCTCCACTTT. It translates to CASSWDRGGNSPLHF.

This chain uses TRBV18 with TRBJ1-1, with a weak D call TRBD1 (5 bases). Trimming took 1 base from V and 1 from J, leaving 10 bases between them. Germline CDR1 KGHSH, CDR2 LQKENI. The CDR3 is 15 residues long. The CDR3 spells CASSPRSGANTEAFF. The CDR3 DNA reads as TGTGCCAGCTCACCACGGAGCGGGGCGAACACTGAAGCTTTCTTT.

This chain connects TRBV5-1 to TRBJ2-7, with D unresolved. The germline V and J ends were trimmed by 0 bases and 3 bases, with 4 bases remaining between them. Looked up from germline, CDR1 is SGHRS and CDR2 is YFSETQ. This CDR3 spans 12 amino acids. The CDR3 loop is CASSLDNYEQYF. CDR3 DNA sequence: TGCGCCAGCAGCTTGGACAACTACGAGCAGTACTTC.

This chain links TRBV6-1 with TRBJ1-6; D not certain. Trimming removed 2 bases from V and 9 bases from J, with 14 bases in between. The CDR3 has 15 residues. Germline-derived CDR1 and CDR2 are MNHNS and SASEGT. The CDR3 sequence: CASSELDGGFSPLHF. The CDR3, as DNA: TGTGCCAGCAGTGAATTGGACGGAGGTTTTTCACCCCTCCACTTT.

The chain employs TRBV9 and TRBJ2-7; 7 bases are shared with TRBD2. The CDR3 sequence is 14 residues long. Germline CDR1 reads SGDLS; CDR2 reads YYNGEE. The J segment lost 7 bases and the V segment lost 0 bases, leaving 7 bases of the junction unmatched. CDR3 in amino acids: CASSVVAGEGEQYF. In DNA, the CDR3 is TGTGCCAGCAGCGTAGTGGCGGGAGAAGGAGAGCAGTACTTC.

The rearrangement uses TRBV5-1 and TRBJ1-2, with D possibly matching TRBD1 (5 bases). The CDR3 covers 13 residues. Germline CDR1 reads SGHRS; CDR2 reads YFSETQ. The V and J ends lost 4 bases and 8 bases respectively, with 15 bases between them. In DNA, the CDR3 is TGCGCCAGCAGCATGGAGACAGTGGAGGGCTACACCTTC. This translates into CASSMETVEGYTF.

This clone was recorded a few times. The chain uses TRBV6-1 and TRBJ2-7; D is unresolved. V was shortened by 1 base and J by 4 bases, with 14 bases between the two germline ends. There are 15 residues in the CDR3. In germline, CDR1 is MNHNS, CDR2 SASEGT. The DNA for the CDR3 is TGTGCCAGCAGTGAAGGAACGAGTCTCGGGTACGAGCAGTACTTC. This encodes CASSEGTSLGYEQYF.

This CDR3 reads CASSLTRPGGQFF. DNA for the CDR3: TGCGCCAGCAGCTTAACTCGGCCGGGGGGGCAGTTCTTC. This chain links TRBV5-1 with TRBJ2-1; 7 bases map to TRBD2. The germline V gene encodes CDR1 SGHRS and CDR2 YFSETQ. V was clipped by 2 bases and J by 12 bases; unmatched bases: 8. The CDR3 is 13 amino acids. Variable domain in full (rest from reference TRBV5-1 and TRBJ2-1): KAGVTQTPRYLIKTRGQQVTLSCSPISGHRSVSWYQQTPGQGLQFLFEYFSETQRNKGNFPGRFSGRQFSNSRSEMNVSTLELGDSALYLCASSLTRPGGQFFGPGTRLTVL.

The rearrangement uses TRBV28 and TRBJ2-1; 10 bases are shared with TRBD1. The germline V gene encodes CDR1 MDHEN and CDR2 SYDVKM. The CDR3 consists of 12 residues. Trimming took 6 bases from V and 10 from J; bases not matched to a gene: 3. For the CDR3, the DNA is TGTGCCAGCAGGACAGGGGGCGAGGAGCAGTTCTTC. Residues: CASRTGGEEQFF.

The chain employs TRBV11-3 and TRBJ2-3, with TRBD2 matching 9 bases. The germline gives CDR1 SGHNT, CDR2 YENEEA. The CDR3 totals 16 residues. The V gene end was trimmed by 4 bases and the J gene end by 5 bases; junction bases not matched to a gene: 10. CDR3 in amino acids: CASSYGGSGGGDTQYF. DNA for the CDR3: TGTGCCAGCAGCTATGGGGGTAGCGGGGGTGGAGATACGCAGTATTTT.

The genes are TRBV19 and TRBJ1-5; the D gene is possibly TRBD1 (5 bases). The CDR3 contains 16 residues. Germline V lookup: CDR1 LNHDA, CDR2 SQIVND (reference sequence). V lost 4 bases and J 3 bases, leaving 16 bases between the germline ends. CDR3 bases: TGTGCCAGTAGTACCACTGCAGGGTTAGCCAATCAGCCCCAGCATTTT. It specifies CASSTTAGLANQPQHF.